This T cell receptor (beta chain) was retrieved from a study of CD8+CD57+ T cells in acquired aplastic anemia. About the study: Isolated CD4+ and CD8+ cells, once sorted, yielded DNA averaging approximately 3 ug. Healthy CD8+ samples averaged roughly 10 million reads. Notes on the study in general: Patients did not significantly differ from controls in CD8+ Simpson's diversity.

Trimming at V came to 11 bases and at J to 5 bases, leaving 13 bases not matched to a gene. From germline, CDR1 is MGHDK and CDR2 SYGVNS. The CDR3 is 14 amino acids. Template material for TCR beta VDJ and CDR3 profiling consisted of genomic DNA. TCRdb reprocessed the reads with MiXCR, giving one entry per CDR3 protein. This sample has about 190,000 distinct CDR3 sequences, with roughly half found just once. Comments on this clonotype: What it recognizes is unknown.

The chain links TRBV25-1 to TRBJ2-7; 9 positions agree with TRBD1. Sample: sorted CD4+, CD8+, or CD8+CD57+ T cells (not recorded which) from PBMCs. The receptor was derived from a human donor in good health, serving as a control. The DNA of the CDR3 is TGTGCCTGGAGTACCTGGACAGGGGCGAACGAGCAGTACTTC. Protein product: CAWSTWTGANEQYF.